A single sample is the source of the 9 T cell receptor beta chains below, sequenced in a study of memory CD4+ T cells and cytomegalovirus serostatus. The sort gate was single viable CD3+CD4+CD8-CD45RO+ cells for memory CD4+ T cells. Assay: immunoSEQ multiplex PCR; the TCRdb copy retains only in-frame clones and omits some. Here the sample spans some 57,000 clones, less than 80% being singletons. The sample was memory CD4+ T cells from blood. The receptors derive from an adult in good health and CMV-seronegative.

A note on this clone: Other nucleotide sequences in the sample specify the same CDR3. V and J are TRBV4-1 and TRBJ1-4, with D possibly being TRBD1 (6 bases). The CDR3 loop spans 15 amino acids. Looked up from germline, CDR1 is MGHRA and CDR2 is YSYEKL. V dropped 4 bases and J dropped 5 bases, with 14 bases sitting between them. Here the CDR3 DNA reads TGCGCCAGCAGCCCGGAGGGGGGGGGCAATGAAAAACTGTTTTTT. The encoded protein is CASSPEGGGNEKLFF.

The chain links TRBV6-1 to TRBJ1-5; D gene unclear. Germline V gene data show CDR1 as MNHNS and CDR2 as SASEGT. The CDR3 spans 12 residues. With 7 bases removed from V and 4 bases from J, the gap between germline ends came to 8 bases. The CDR3 loop is CASKAKNQPQHF. The CDR3 DNA sequence: TGTGCCAGCAAGGCGAAAAATCAGCCCCAGCATTTT.

The chain employs TRBV2 and TRBJ1-1; TRBD1 matches 8 bases. Germline CDR1 is SNHLY and CDR2 is FYNNEI. V dropped 6 bases and J dropped 5; count of bases not matched to a gene: 5. This CDR3 is built from 13 residues. The CDR3 protein is CASSARGRTEAFF. The CDR3 DNA reads as TGTGCCAGCAGCGCCAGGGGGCGGACTGAAGCTTTCTTT.

The gene calls are TRBV9 and TRBJ1-3; D is possibly TRBD1 (6 bases). CDR1 and CDR2 (germline): SGDLS, YYNGEE. Trimming pared 4 bases from V and 0 bases from J, leaving 29 bases between. This CDR3 contains 21 residues. This CDR3 is CASSSERLRPGQLLSGNTIYF. CDR3 nucleotides: TGTGCCAGCAGCTCGGAGCGCCTTCGACCGGGACAACTCCTCTCTGGAAACACCATATATTTT.

The chain recombines TRBV9 with TRBJ2-3; 15 bases are a match to TRBD2. The CDR3 totals 20 residues. V shed 3 bases and J 1 base; nucleotides not matched to a gene: 12. The germline gives CDR1 SGDLS, CDR2 YYNGEE. The CDR3 sequence: CASSAKGLAGGPVRTDTQYF. Here the CDR3 DNA reads TGTGCCAGCAGCGCCAAAGGACTAGCGGGAGGGCCAGTCCGCACAGATACGCAGTATTTT. Filled out from reference TRBV9 and TRBJ2-3, the complete variable domain reads DSGVTQTPKHLITATGQRVTLRCSPRSGDLSVYWYQQSLDQGLQFLIQYYNGEERAKGNILERFSAQQFPDLHSELNLSSLELGDSALYFCASSAKGLAGGPVRTDTQYFGPGTRLTVL.

This clone came up a few times. The chain links TRBV4-1 to TRBJ2-2; 10 nucleotides align to TRBD2. Germline trimming cut 2 bases from V and 5 bases from J; bases unmatched to any gene: 14. The germline V gene encodes CDR1 MGHRA and CDR2 YSYEKL. The CDR3 is 19 amino acids. CDR3 residues: CASSQLGASGRAYTGELFF. CDR3 DNA: TGCGCCAGCAGCCAACTTGGTGCAAGCGGGAGGGCATATACCGGGGAGCTGTTTTTT.

This chain uses TRBV30 with TRBJ1-5; the match to TRBD1 covers 7 bases. This CDR3 has 17 amino acids. Trimming at V came to 3 bases and at J to 2 bases, leaving 13 bases not matched to a gene. Germline V gene lookup returns CDR1 GTSNPN and CDR2 SVGIG (reference sequence). DNA for the CDR3: TGTGCCTGGAGAGCCCGGTTGGCAGGGGGTGGCAATCAGCCCCAGCATTTT. It specifies CAWRARLAGGGNQPQHF.

The CDR3 DNA follows: TGTGCCAGCAGCGTAAGGCTAGCGGGAGTCGTCGGGGAGCTGTTTTTT. This codes for CASSVRLAGVVGELFF. The chain combines TRBV9 with TRBJ2-2; 10 bases agree with TRBD2. The CDR3 covers 16 residues. The J segment lost 7 bases and the V segment lost 1 base, leaving 7 bases of the junction unmatched. CDR1 is SGDLS and CDR2 is YYNGEE in the germline V gene.

This clone was counted only a few times. The genes are TRBV28 and TRBJ1-1; D not resolved. V lost 7 bases and J lost 10, with 13 bases in between. Germline V gene lookup returns CDR1 MDHEN and CDR2 SYDVKM. The CDR3 sequence is 11 residues long. The CDR3 DNA reads as TGTGCCAGCAATCAAGGGTGGGGAGCTTTCTTT. The encoded protein is CASNQGWGAFF.